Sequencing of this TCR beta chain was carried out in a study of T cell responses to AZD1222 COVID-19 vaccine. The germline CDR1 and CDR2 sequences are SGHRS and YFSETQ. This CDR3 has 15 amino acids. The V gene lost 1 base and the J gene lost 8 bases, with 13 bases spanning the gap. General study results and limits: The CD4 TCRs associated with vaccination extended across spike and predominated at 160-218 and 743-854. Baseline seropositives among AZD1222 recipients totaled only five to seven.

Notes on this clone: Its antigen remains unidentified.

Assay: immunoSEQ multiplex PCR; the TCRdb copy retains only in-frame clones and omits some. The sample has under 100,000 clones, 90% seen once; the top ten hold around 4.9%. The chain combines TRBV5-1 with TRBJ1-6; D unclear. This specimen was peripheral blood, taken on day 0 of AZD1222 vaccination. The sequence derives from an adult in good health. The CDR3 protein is CASSLFNPNDSPLHF. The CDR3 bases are TGCGCCAGCAGCTTGTTCAACCCAAATGATTCACCCCTCCACTTT.